Here is one T cell receptor beta chain with its context. The sample is drawn from a study of blood T cell repertoires in COVID-19. The CDR3 is 14 amino acids. V gave up 7 bases and J gave up 5 bases; unmatched junction bases: 8. Germline CDR1 reads WNHNN; CDR2 reads SYGVQD (reference sequence). Per the original methods: Nucleated cell counts were estimated from reference gene primer amplification. Sequenced by immunoSEQ multiplex PCR; TCRdb stores in-frame clones only, minus some. V, J and clone size were drawn from that table, and D and trimming were deduced from the DNA. The table has 200,000 to 250,000 clones, roughly 80% seen once.

The chain has TRBV10-1 and TRBJ2-3, with 8 bases identical to TRBD2. This TCR came from a woman between 65 and 79 years old with acute or convalescent COVID-19. The sample was peripheral blood. The DNA of the CDR3 is TGCGCCAGCACAGACGCGGGGGGCGAAGATACGCAGTATTTT. Its protein product is CASTDAGGEDTQYF.